Listed below are T cell receptor beta chains from one sample, sequenced in a study of shared clonotypes between healthy human individuals. The data were produced by immunoSEQ multiplex PCR, yet TCRdb's version contains in-frame clones alone and is incomplete. Here the sample spans some 800,000 clones, over 90% being singletons. The sequencing input was naive CD8+ T cells sorted from blood. Every receptor here comes from a man between 25 and 39 years old in good health. Each CDR3 is given with its conserved first and last residue. The D gene is left open where the match is weak. Clone sizes are given selectively: once, few, many, or a class where the clone is expanded.

CDR3 protein: CASSTGPRGTQYF
CDR3 DNA: TGTGCCAGCAGCACAGGTCCCAGGGGGACCCAGTACTTC
J gene: TRBJ2-5
CDR3 length: 13
clone size: NA
V gene: TRBV7-8
D gene: NA

CDR3 protein: CASSLDQNRAKNIQYF
CDR3 DNA: TGTGCCAGCAGCTTAGATCAGAATCGAGCCAAAAACATTCAGTACTTC
J gene: TRBJ2-4
CDR3 length: 16
clone size: NA
V gene: TRBV7-9
D gene: NA

CDR3 protein: CASSEQGQNTEAFF
CDR3 DNA: TGTGCCAGCAGTGAGCAGGGCCAGAACACTGAAGCTTTCTTT
J gene: TRBJ1-1
CDR3 length: 14
clone size: NA
V gene: TRBV13
D gene: NA

CDR3 protein: CASSQTRGDEKLFF
CDR3 DNA: TGCGCCAGCAGCCAGACCAGGGGTGATGAAAAACTGTTTTTT
J gene: TRBJ1-4
CDR3 length: 14
clone size: NA
V gene: TRBV5-1
D gene: NA

CDR3 protein: CASSEETEMNTEAFF
CDR3 DNA: TGTGCCAGCAGCGAAGAGACAGAGATGAACACTGAAGCTTTCTTT
J gene: TRBJ1-1
CDR3 length: 15
clone size: NA
V gene: TRBV7-6
D gene: NA

CDR3 protein: CASSPWGRPDTQYF
CDR3 DNA: TGTGCCAGCAGCCCCTGGGGCCGACCGGATACGCAGTATTTT
J gene: TRBJ2-3
CDR3 length: 14
clone size: NA
V gene: TRBV7-2
D gene: NA

CDR3 protein: CAISVILAGSGDEQFF
CDR3 DNA: TGTGCCATCAGCGTAATCCTAGCGGGATCGGGAGATGAGCAGTTCTTC
J gene: TRBJ2-1
CDR3 length: 16
clone size: NA
V gene: TRBV10-3
D gene: TRBD2

CDR3 protein: CASSLEGGSYNEQFF
CDR3 DNA: TGCGCCAGCAGCTTGGAGGGGGGGTCCTACAATGAGCAGTTCTTC
J gene: TRBJ2-1
CDR3 length: 15
clone size: NA
V gene: TRBV5-1
D gene: NA

CDR3 protein: CASSLSRDREAFF
CDR3 DNA: TGTGCCAGCAGCTTATCCCGGGACAGAGAAGCTTTCTTT
J gene: TRBJ1-1
CDR3 length: 13
clone size: NA
V gene: TRBV11-2
D gene: TRBD1

CDR3 protein: CAISTSGYNEQFF
CDR3 DNA: TGCGCCATTTCGACTAGCGGATACAATGAGCAGTTCTTC
J gene: TRBJ2-1
CDR3 length: 13
clone size: NA
V gene: TRBV10-2
D gene: TRBD2

CDR3 protein: CASSLFPTGSYEQYF
CDR3 DNA: TGTGCCAGCAGCTTATTCCCCACGGGTTCCTACGAGCAGTACTTC
J gene: TRBJ2-7
CDR3 length: 15
clone size: NA
V gene: TRBV7-3
D gene: NA

CDR3 protein: CASLDSLSSGNQPQHF
CDR3 DNA: TGTGCCAGCCTGGACAGCCTCTCGAGTGGCAATCAGCCCCAGCATTTT
J gene: TRBJ1-5
CDR3 length: 16
clone size: NA
V gene: TRBV6-6
D gene: NA

CDR3 protein: CASRQGAREQYF
CDR3 DNA: TGTGCCAGTCGACAGGGGGCACGCGAGCAGTACTTC
J gene: TRBJ2-7
CDR3 length: 12
clone size: NA
V gene: TRBV19
D gene: TRBD1

CDR3 protein: CASSLDKYEQYF
CDR3 DNA: TGTGCCAGCAGCTTAGATAAGTACGAGCAGTACTTC
J gene: TRBJ2-7
CDR3 length: 12
clone size: NA
V gene: TRBV7-2
D gene: NA

CDR3 protein: CASSPRVGSGEQYF
CDR3 DNA: TGTGCCAGCAGCCCCAGGGTCGGGTCGGGTGAGCAGTACTTC
J gene: TRBJ2-7
CDR3 length: 14
clone size: NA
V gene: TRBV7-3
D gene: NA

CDR3 protein: CASSLRSQPTFYEQYF
CDR3 DNA: TGTGCCAGCAGCCTCCGTTCGCAGCCTACCTTCTACGAGCAGTACTTC
J gene: TRBJ2-7
CDR3 length: 16
clone size: NA
V gene: TRBV5-6
D gene: NA

CDR3 protein: CASSLFEGFKPQHF
CDR3 DNA: TGTGCCAGCAGCTTATTCGAGGGGTTCAAGCCCCAGCATTTT
J gene: TRBJ1-5
CDR3 length: 14
clone size: NA
V gene: TRBV11-3
D gene: NA

CDR3 protein: CASSQDRGGPYNEQFF
CDR3 DNA: TGCGCCAGCAGCCAAGATAGGGGGGGCCCCTACAATGAGCAGTTCTTC
J gene: TRBJ2-1
CDR3 length: 16
clone size: NA
V gene: TRBV4-3
D gene: NA

CDR3 protein: CASSLGAVLGYNEQFF
CDR3 DNA: TGTGCCAGCAGTTTGGGGGCGGTCCTCGGGTACAATGAGCAGTTCTTC
J gene: TRBJ2-1
CDR3 length: 16
clone size: NA
V gene: TRBV28
D gene: NA

CDR3 protein: CASSFLYEQYF
CDR3 DNA: TGTGCCAGCAGCTTCCTTTACGAGCAGTACTTC
J gene: TRBJ2-7
CDR3 length: 11
clone size: NA
V gene: TRBV7-9
D gene: NA

CDR3 protein: CASSQDLGQGWGTDTQYF
CDR3 DNA: TGCGCCAGCAGCCAAGATCTGGGACAGGGCTGGGGCACAGATACGCAGTATTTT
J gene: TRBJ2-3
CDR3 length: 18
clone size: NA
V gene: TRBV4-1
D gene: TRBD1

CDR3 protein: CASSLRDIGADTQYF
CDR3 DNA: TGTGCCAGTAGCCTCCGGGACATCGGGGCAGATACGCAGTATTTT
J gene: TRBJ2-3
CDR3 length: 15
clone size: NA
V gene: TRBV19
D gene: NA

CDR3 protein: CASSSLAGGPESEQFF
CDR3 DNA: TGTGCCAGCAGTTCGCTAGCGGGAGGGCCGGAAAGTGAGCAGTTCTTC
J gene: TRBJ2-1
CDR3 length: 16
clone size: NA
V gene: TRBV27
D gene: TRBD2

CDR3 protein: CASSPWTGEGPEAFF
CDR3 DNA: TGTGCCAGCTCACCGTGGACAGGGGAGGGCCCTGAAGCTTTCTTT
J gene: TRBJ1-1
CDR3 length: 15
clone size: once
V gene: TRBV18
D gene: TRBD1

CDR3 protein: CASSYGLVIDNEQFF
CDR3 DNA: TGTGCCAGCAGTTACGGACTAGTAATCGACAATGAGCAGTTCTTC
J gene: TRBJ2-1
CDR3 length: 15
clone size: few
V gene: TRBV27
D gene: TRBD2

CDR3 protein: CASSLPGQRIEQYF
CDR3 DNA: TGCGCCAGCAGCTTACCGGGACAGCGGATCGAGCAGTACTTC
J gene: TRBJ2-7
CDR3 length: 14
clone size: NA
V gene: TRBV5-1
D gene: TRBD1

CDR3 protein: CASRTGETIYF
CDR3 DNA: TGTGCCAGCAGGACCGGGGAGACCATATATTTT
J gene: TRBJ1-3
CDR3 length: 11
clone size: NA
V gene: TRBV11-2
D gene: NA

CDR3 protein: CAISEGEGNTGELFF
CDR3 DNA: TGTGCCATCAGTGAGGGGGAGGGTAACACCGGGGAGCTGTTTTTT
J gene: TRBJ2-2
CDR3 length: 15
clone size: NA
V gene: TRBV10-3
D gene: TRBD2

CDR3 protein: CASSLLTGVNEQFF
CDR3 DNA: TGTGCCAGCAGTCTTCTCACTGGGGTAAATGAGCAGTTCTTC
J gene: TRBJ2-1
CDR3 length: 14
clone size: once
V gene: TRBV28
D gene: NA

CDR3 protein: CSVGTGQRYNEQFF
CDR3 DNA: TGCAGCGTTGGGACGGGACAGCGATACAATGAGCAGTTCTTC
J gene: TRBJ2-1
CDR3 length: 14
clone size: NA
V gene: TRBV29-1
D gene: TRBD1

CDR3 protein: CASQDSGRESGQYF
CDR3 DNA: TGTGCCAGCCAAGATAGCGGGAGAGAATCTGGGCAGTACTTC
J gene: TRBJ2-7
CDR3 length: 14
clone size: NA
V gene: TRBV18
D gene: TRBD2

CDR3 protein: CASSLVGRAAEQYF
CDR3 DNA: TGTGCCAGCAGTCTGGTAGGGAGGGCAGCCGAGCAGTACTTC
J gene: TRBJ2-7
CDR3 length: 14
clone size: once
V gene: TRBV27
D gene: TRBD2

CDR3 protein: CASSSFQETQYF
CDR3 DNA: TGTGCCAGCAGCTCCTTTCAAGAGACCCAGTACTTC
J gene: TRBJ2-5
CDR3 length: 12
clone size: NA
V gene: TRBV7-7
D gene: NA

CDR3 protein: CASSLGSSPYNEQFF
CDR3 DNA: TGTGCCAGCAGTTTAGGGTCATCTCCGTACAATGAGCAGTTCTTC
J gene: TRBJ2-1
CDR3 length: 15
clone size: once
V gene: TRBV27
D gene: NA

CDR3 protein: CASSLSGTYEQYF
CDR3 DNA: TGCGCCAGCAGTCTTAGCGGGACATACGAGCAGTACTTC
J gene: TRBJ2-7
CDR3 length: 13
clone size: few
V gene: TRBV10-1
D gene: TRBD2

CDR3 protein: CASSIPGETGTEAFF
CDR3 DNA: TGTGCCAGTAGTATCCCAGGGGAAACGGGCACTGAAGCTTTCTTT
J gene: TRBJ1-1
CDR3 length: 15
clone size: NA
V gene: TRBV19
D gene: NA

CDR3 protein: CASSYDPREQYF
CDR3 DNA: TGTGCCAGCAGTTACGATCCACGAGAGCAGTACTTC
J gene: TRBJ2-7
CDR3 length: 12
clone size: NA
V gene: TRBV27
D gene: NA